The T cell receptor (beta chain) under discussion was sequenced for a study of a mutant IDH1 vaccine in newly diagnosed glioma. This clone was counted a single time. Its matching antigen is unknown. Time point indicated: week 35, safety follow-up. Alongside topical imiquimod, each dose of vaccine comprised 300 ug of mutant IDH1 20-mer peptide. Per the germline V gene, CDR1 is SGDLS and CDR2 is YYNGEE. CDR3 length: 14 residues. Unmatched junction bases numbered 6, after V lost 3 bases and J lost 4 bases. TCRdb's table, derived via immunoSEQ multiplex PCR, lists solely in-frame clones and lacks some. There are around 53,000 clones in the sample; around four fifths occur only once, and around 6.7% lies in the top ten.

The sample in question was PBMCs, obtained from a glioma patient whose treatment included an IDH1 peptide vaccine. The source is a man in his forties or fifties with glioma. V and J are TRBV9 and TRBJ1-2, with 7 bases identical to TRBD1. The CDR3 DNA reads TGTGCCAGCAGCGGGGACAGTGACTTCTATGGCTACACCTTC. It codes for CASSGDSDFYGYTF.